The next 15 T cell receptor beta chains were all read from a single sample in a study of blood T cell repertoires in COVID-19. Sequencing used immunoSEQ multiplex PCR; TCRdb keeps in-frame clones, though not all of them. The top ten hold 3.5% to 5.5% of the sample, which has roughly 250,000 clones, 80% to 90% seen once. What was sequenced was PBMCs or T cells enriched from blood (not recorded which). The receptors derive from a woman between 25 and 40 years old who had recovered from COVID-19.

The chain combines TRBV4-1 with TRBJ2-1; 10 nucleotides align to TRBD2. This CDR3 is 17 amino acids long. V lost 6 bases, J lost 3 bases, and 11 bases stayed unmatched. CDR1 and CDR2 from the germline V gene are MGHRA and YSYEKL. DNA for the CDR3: TGCGCCAGCAGTGACCAAGTTAGCGGGAGGATCTACAATGAGCAGTTCTTC. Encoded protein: CASSDQVSGRIYNEQFF.

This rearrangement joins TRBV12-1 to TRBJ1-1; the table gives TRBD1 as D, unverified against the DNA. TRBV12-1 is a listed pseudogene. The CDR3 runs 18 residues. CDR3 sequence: CASSSDTPGQSSNTEAFF. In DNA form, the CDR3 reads TGTGCCAGCAGCTCCGACACACCGGGACAGTCTTCGAACACTGAAGCTTTCTTT.

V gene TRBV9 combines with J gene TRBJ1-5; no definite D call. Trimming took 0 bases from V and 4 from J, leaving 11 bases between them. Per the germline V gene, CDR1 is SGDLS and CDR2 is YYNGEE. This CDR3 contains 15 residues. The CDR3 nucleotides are TGTGCCAGCAGCGTAGGAGGCCAGCCAAATCAGCCCCAGCATTTT. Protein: CASSVGGQPNQPQHF.

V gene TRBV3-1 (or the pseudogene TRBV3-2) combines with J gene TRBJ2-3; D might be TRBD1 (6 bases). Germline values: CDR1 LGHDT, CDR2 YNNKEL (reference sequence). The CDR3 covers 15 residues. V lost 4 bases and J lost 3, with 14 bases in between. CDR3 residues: CASSRWGPGTDTQYF. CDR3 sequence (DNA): TGTGCCAGCAGCCGGTGGGGGCCGGGAACAGATACGCAGTATTTT.

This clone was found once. The chain's CDR3 is CASSARGNTEAFF. The DNA for the CDR3 is TGTGCCAGTAGTGCCAGGGGGAACACTGAAGCTTTCTTT. The chain has TRBV19 and TRBJ1-1; perhaps TRBD1 as D (6 bases). This CDR3 has 13 amino acids. The V gene lost 5 bases and the J gene lost 1 base, with 8 bases spanning the gap. Germline V gene data show CDR1 as LNHDA and CDR2 as SQIVND (reference sequence).

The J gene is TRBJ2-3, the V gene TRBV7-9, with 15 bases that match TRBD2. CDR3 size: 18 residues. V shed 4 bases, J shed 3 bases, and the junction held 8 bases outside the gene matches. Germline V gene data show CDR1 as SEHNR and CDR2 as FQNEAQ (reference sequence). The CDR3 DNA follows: TGTGCCAGCAGCTCCCCCCCGGGACTAGCGGGAGGAACAGATACGCAGTATTTT. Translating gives CASSSPPGLAGGTDTQYF.

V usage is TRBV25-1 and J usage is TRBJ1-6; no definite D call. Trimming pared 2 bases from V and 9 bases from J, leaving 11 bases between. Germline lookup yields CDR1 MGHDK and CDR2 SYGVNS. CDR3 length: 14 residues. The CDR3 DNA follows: TGTGCCAGCAGTGAACGGGAGAACAGTTCACCCCTCCACTTT. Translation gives CASSERENSSPLHF.

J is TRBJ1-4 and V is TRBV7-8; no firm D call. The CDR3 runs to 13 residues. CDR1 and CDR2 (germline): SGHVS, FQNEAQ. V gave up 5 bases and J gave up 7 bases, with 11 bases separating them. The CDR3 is CASSPDGSEKLFF. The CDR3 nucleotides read TGTGCCAGCAGCCCCGATGGGAGTGAAAAACTGTTTTTT.

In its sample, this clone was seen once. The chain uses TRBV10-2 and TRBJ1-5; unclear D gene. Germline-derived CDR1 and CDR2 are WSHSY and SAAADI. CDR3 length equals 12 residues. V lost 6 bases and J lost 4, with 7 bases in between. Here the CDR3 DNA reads TGCGCCAGCAGCGTGACTAATCAGCCCCAGCATTTT. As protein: CASSVTNQPQHF.

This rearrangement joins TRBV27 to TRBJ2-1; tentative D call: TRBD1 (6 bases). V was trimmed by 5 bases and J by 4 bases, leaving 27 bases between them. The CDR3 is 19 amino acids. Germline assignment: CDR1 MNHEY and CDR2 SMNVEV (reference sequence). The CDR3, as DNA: TGTGCCAGCAGTGGACAGCTCTTCCCCCCGGCCGTTACATACAATGAGCAGTTCTTC. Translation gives CASSGQLFPPAVTYNEQFF.

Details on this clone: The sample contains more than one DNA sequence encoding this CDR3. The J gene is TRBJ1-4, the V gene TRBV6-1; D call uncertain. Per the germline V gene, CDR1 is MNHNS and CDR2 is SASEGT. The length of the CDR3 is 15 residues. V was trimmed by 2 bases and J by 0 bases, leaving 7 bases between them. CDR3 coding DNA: TGTGCCAGCAGTGAACTTACAACAACTAATGAAAAACTGTTTTTT. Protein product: CASSELTTTNEKLFF.

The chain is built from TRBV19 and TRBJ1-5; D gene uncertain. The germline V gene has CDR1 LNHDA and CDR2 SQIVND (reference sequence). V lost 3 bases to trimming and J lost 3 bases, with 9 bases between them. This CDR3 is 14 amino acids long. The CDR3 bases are TGTGCCAGTAGTATCCTGTATCTCAATCAGCCCCAGCATTTT. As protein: CASSILYLNQPQHF.

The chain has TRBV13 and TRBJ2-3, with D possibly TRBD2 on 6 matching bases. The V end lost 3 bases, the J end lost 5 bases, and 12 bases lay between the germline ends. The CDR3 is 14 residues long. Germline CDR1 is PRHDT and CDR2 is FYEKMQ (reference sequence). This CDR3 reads CASSLGGAGDTQYF. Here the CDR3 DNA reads TGTGCCAGCAGCTTGGGCGGGGCGGGAGATACGCAGTATTTT.

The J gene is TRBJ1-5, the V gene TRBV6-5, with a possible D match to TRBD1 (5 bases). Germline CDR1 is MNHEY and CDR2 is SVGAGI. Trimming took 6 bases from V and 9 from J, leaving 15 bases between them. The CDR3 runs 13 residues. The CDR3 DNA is TGTGCCAGCAGAAAGACAGCGCGGGGGCCCCAGCATTTT. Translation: CASRKTARGPQHF.

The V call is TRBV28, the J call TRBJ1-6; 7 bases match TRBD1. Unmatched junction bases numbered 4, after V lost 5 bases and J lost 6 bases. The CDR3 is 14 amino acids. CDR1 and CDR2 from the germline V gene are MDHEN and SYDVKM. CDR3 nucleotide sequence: TGTGCCAGCAGTAGGGACAGACTTAATTCACCCCTCCACTTT. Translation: CASSRDRLNSPLHF.